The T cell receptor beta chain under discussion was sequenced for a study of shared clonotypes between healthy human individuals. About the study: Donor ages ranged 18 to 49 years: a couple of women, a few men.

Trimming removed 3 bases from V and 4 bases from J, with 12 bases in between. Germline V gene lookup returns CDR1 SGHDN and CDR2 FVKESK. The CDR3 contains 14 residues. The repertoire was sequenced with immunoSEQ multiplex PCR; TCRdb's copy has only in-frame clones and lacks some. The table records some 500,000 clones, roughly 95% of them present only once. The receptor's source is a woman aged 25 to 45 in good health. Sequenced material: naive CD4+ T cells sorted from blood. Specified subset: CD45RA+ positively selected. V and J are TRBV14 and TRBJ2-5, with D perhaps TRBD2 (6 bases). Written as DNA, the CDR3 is TGTGCCAGCAGCCATTACGGGAGAGGAGAGACCCAGTACTTC. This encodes CASSHYGRGETQYF.